One sample yielded the 8 T cell receptor beta chains listed below, sequenced in a study of blood T cell repertoires in COVID-19. Profiling relied on immunoSEQ multiplex PCR, and the TCRdb table lists in-frame clones only, not all of them. This table has around 200,000 clones, 70% to 90% appearing once. Sequencing used peripheral blood. The receptors were gathered from a middle-aged man with acute or convalescent COVID-19.

The chain links TRBV12-3 or TRBV12-4 to TRBJ2-1; D is possibly TRBD1 (6 bases). The V gene lost 1 base and the J gene lost 14 bases, with 15 bases spanning the gap. The CDR3 sequence is 13 residues long. Here the CDR3 DNA reads TGTGCCAGCAGTTTAGGCTACAGGGCTTCGGAGTTCTTC. It codes for CASSLGYRASEFF.

The chain carries TRBV29-1 and TRBJ2-7; maybe TRBD1 (5 bases). This CDR3 is 12 amino acids long. Germline V gene sequence: CDR1 SQVTM, CDR2 ANQGSEA. Trimming took off 4 bases at V and 5 bases at J, with 12 bases between the two ends. The CDR3 DNA reads as TGCAGCGTTGGCAGGGTTTCCGACGAGCAGTACTTC. Translating it yields CSVGRVSDEQYF.

This chain connects TRBV3-1 (or the pseudogene TRBV3-2) to TRBJ2-7; D not certain. V was cut by 3 bases and J by 0 bases, with 15 bases left in between. This CDR3 has 16 residues. The germline CDR1 and CDR2 sequences are LGHDT and YNNKEL (reference sequence). CDR3 DNA: TGTGCCAGCAGCCACCCTCTGTCCACGAGCTCCTACGAGCAGTACTTC. It encodes CASSHPLSTSSYEQYF.

The chain links TRBV6-5 to TRBJ1-1; 9 bases line up with TRBD1. CDR3 length equals 15 residues. The V gene end was trimmed by 6 bases and the J gene end by 4 bases; junction bases not matched to a gene: 9. Germline V lookup: CDR1 MNHEY, CDR2 SVGAGI. CDR3 sequence (DNA): TGTGCCAGCAGACCGGGGACAGGGATAATCACTGAAGCTTTCTTT. Translating gives CASRPGTGIITEAFF.

The chain couples TRBV2 to TRBJ2-7; 7 bases are a match to TRBD1. V lost 5 bases and J lost 5; bases outside the gene matches: 6. Germline lookup yields CDR1 SNHLY and CDR2 FYNNEI. The CDR3 totals 13 residues. CDR3 in DNA: TGTGCCAGCAGTCGGACAGGAGGAAACGAGCAGTACTTC. It translates to CASSRTGGNEQYF. Filled out from reference TRBV2 and TRBJ2-7, the complete variable domain reads EPEVTQTPSHQVTQMGQEVILRCVPISNHLYFYWYRQILGQKVEFLVSFYNNEISEKSEIFDDQFSVERPDGSNFTLKIRSTKLEDSAMYFCASSRTGGNEQYFGPGTRLTVT.

The table lists this clone with a count of one. The chain couples TRBV2 to TRBJ2-5; 11 bases agree with TRBD2. Germline CDR1 and CDR2: SNHLY and FYNNEI. CDR3 length: 16 amino acids. V was clipped by 7 bases and J by 1 base; unmatched bases: 8. The CDR3 DNA sequence: TGTGCCAGCACCGAAGGGCTAGCGGGGGGCCAAGAGACCCAGTACTTC. This sequence encodes CASTEGLAGGQETQYF.

This chain uses TRBV11-2 with TRBJ1-1; unclear D gene. Germline lookup yields CDR1 SGHAT and CDR2 FQNNGV. CDR3 length equals 13 residues. V gave up 3 bases and J gave up 1 base, with 6 bases separating them. The DNA of the CDR3 is TGTGCCAGCAGCTTCTACAGGAACACTGAAGCTTTCTTT. Encoded protein: CASSFYRNTEAFF.

The count of this clone is one. The chain combines TRBV10-3 with TRBJ2-3; 7 bases map to TRBD2. There are 14 residues in the CDR3. After removal of 8 bases from V and 5 bases from J, the junction contained 10 bases not matched to a gene. From germline, CDR1 is ENHRY and CDR2 SYGVKD. CDR3 loop: CAIQASAGQDTQYF. The CDR3 coding sequence is TGTGCCATCCAGGCCTCAGCGGGGCAAGATACGCAGTATTTT.